Listed below are T cell receptor beta chains from one sample, sequenced in a study of OX40 agonist ivuxolimab in advanced cancers. Measured with immunoSEQ multiplex PCR; TCRdb has only the in-frame clones, and not every one. The sample shows about 45,000 clones, 75% to 90% of them seen only once. The sequences come from CD4+ or CD8+ T cells sorted from blood, collected in a trial of the OX40 agonist ivuxolimab. These TCRs come from an adult with an advanced solid tumor such as melanoma, head and neck, liver or kidney cancer. CDR3s include the opening cysteine and the closing phenylalanine or tryptophan. Each record gives: V gene, J gene, D gene, CDR3 protein. The D gene is left open where the match is weak.

TRBV11-2	TRBJ2-3	TRBD2	CASSSPSGSTDTQYF
TRBV18	TRBJ1-2	NA	CASSLSYSNYGYTF
TRBV6-6	TRBJ2-3	NA	CAIGPQDTQYF
TRBV5-1	TRBJ2-7	TRBD1	CASSSRPGTGNYEQYF
TRBV4-1	TRBJ1-2	NA	CASSQDLGGRFSGYTF
TRBV6-5	TRBJ2-7	TRBD2	CASSGGGLAPQQYF
TRBV5-8	TRBJ1-5	NA	CASSGGGPLLRNQPQHF
TRBV11-1	TRBJ2-1	NA	CASSLMGAPLF
TRBV7-6	TRBJ2-5	NA	CASSPGAQETQYF
TRBV9	TRBJ2-2	NA	CASSPRKDRAGELFF
TRBV30	TRBJ1-1	NA	CAWGRGTEAFF
TRBV15	TRBJ2-1	TRBD2	CATSRVAGVDEQFF
TRBV28	TRBJ2-7	NA	CASRPPDSYEQYF
TRBV6-5	TRBJ1-1	NA	CASSYSTVRTEAFF
TRBV6-5	TRBJ2-7	NA	CASSYSSGEGRGQYF
TRBV18	TRBJ1-2	NA	CASSLLDDYGYTF
TRBV19	TRBJ2-2	NA	CATHAMLANTGELFF
TRBV13	TRBJ1-6	TRBD1	CASSLTGAGSPLHF
TRBV9	TRBJ2-7	TRBD2	CASSVGEGPYEQYF
TRBV10-1	TRBJ2-7	TRBD1	CASSAGTGSYEQYF
TRBV10-3	TRBJ2-2	NA	CAISEGQTNTGELFF
TRBV5-1	TRBJ2-2	NA	CASSLPLDTGELFF
TRBV6-1	TRBJ2-1	TRBD2	CASSEPGLGHNEQFF
TRBV28	TRBJ2-7	TRBD2	CASSPTSVYSYEQYF
TRBV6-5	TRBJ2-1	TRBD1	CASSGTVGNEQFF
TRBV28	TRBJ2-2	NA	CASRRQGSGELFF
TRBV6-6	TRBJ1-2	NA	CASSYSGGGGNYGYTF
TRBV19	TRBJ2-1	NA	CASSISGRGGVYNEQFF
TRBV19	TRBJ1-2	TRBD1	CASSPSVTGRANYGYTF
TRBV5-8	TRBJ1-1	TRBD1	CASSLLPGGSNTEAFF
TRBV5-1	TRBJ2-3	NA	CASSLSPGTTDTQYF
TRBV6-5	TRBJ1-3	TRBD1	CASSSTGGSMNTIYF
TRBV5-1	TRBJ2-7	NA	CASSLVVSGYEQYF
TRBV18	TRBJ2-3	NA	CASSGAISDTQYF
TRBV10-3	TRBJ1-5	NA	CAISPSLGDQPQHF
TRBV5-8	TRBJ1-5	TRBD1	CASSPPTTGLLKPQHF
TRBV6-1	TRBJ2-7	NA	CAMDRDGSSYEQYF
TRBV7-2	TRBJ2-2	TRBD1	CASSRWTGRDTGELFF
TRBV9	TRBJ2-1	TRBD2	CASSVGLAAYNEQFF
TRBV7-9	TRBJ2-7	NA	CASSSIAHSGGGHEQYF
TRBV5-1	TRBJ1-1	NA	CASSLGQANTEAFF
TRBV7-2	TRBJ2-1	TRBD2	CASSWTTSEGEQFF
TRBV28	TRBJ1-5	NA	CASSLLRQRNQPQHF
TRBV7-9	TRBJ2-3	NA	CASSLRGGSTDTQYF
TRBV5-1	TRBJ2-6	NA	CASSPIGSGANVLTF
TRBV25-1	TRBJ2-5	NA	CASSSPETQYF
TRBV18	TRBJ2-7	TRBD1	CASSLGTGVRNEQYF
TRBV19	TRBJ2-3	NA	CASSIGAPGLDTQYF
TRBV5-1	TRBJ1-1	TRBD1	CASSLGGGQGNTEAFF
TRBV11-2	TRBJ1-1	NA	CASSLGGNTEAFF
TRBV5-1	TRBJ2-5	NA	CASSLGHVSETQYF
TRBV19	TRBJ2-1	NA	CASSIRQVRYNEQFF
TRBV19	TRBJ1-1	NA	CASSIGGLLMNTEAFF
TRBV6-4	TRBJ2-3	TRBD2	CASSDVVIMGLAGLRGDTQYF
TRBV19	TRBJ2-5	TRBD2	CASTASGPALGTQYF
TRBV9	TRBJ2-7	NA	CASSVETGATYEQYF
TRBV5-1	TRBJ2-7	NA	CASSIDYEQYF
TRBV7-2	TRBJ2-3	NA	CASTSQGTQYF
TRBV7-8	TRBJ2-5	NA	CASSETRNRERETQYF
TRBV7-8	TRBJ2-1	NA	CASGPRLVDNEQFF